This is a list of T cell receptor beta chains from one sample in a study of blood T cell repertoires in COVID-19. Some clones are missing from TCRdb's copy, which holds only in-frame ones; the method was immunoSEQ multiplex PCR. The repertoire holds around 120,000 clones, with 78% as singletons. Material: peripheral blood. All receptors come from a man between 65 and 85 years old with acute or convalescent COVID-19. Both conserved end residues are part of each CDR3. The order of the fields is D gene, J gene, V gene, clone size, CDR3 protein, CDR3 DNA. The D gene is left open where the match is weak. A row's size may be missing; if present it is once, few, many or a size class.

TRBD1	TRBJ1-2	TRBV5-4	.	CASSGTGGGGYTF	TGTGCCAGCAGCGGGACAGGGGGAGGGGGCTACACCTTC
TRBD2	TRBJ2-3	TRBV16	.	CASSQNPRLAGSTDTQYF	TGTGCCAGCAGCCAAAACCCCCGGCTAGCGGGGAGCACAGATACGCAGTATTTT
.	TRBJ2-5	TRBV18	.	CASSPQVAREETQYF	TGTGCCAGCTCACCACAAGTCGCTAGAGAGGAGACCCAGTACTTC
.	TRBJ2-2	TRBV4-1	.	CASSLLRGSGELFF	TGCGCCAGCAGCCTTCTCAGGGGTTCCGGGGAGCTGTTTTTT
.	TRBJ1-2	TRBV7-8	.	CASSLGQGHHYGYTF	TGTGCCAGCAGCTTAGGGCAGGGGCACCACTATGGCTACACCTTC
TRBD1	TRBJ2-5	TRBV19	.	CASSIGGDRGQETQYF	TGTGCCAGTAGTATTGGAGGGGACAGGGGGCAGGAGACCCAGTACTTC
.	TRBJ1-4	TRBV15	.	CATSRGSREAEKLFF	TGTGCCACCAGCAGAGGGTCACGGGAGGCAGAAAAACTGTTTTTT
TRBD1	TRBJ1-5	TRBV11-3	once	CASSEGQGNNQPQHF	TGTGCCAGCAGCGAGGGACAGGGGAACAATCAGCCCCAGCATTTT
.	TRBJ1-2	TRBV20-1	once	CSAGRDYGYTF	TGCAGTGCGGGCAGGGACTATGGCTACACCTTC
.	TRBJ1-1	TRBV25-1	.	CASSGAPMNTEAFF	TGTGCCAGCAGTGGGGCACCAATGAACACTGAAGCTTTCTTT
TRBD1	TRBJ1-4	TRBV10-3	.	CAISGQTNEKLFF	TGTGCCATTTCGGGACAGACTAATGAAAAACTGTTTTTT
.	TRBJ1-1	TRBV2	.	CASSEARVAFF	TGTGCCAGCAGTGAAGCTCGGGTGGCTTTCTTT
TRBD2	TRBJ2-1	TRBV18	.	CASSPLAGINEQFF	TGTGCCAGCTCACCACTAGCGGGGATCAATGAGCAGTTCTTC
TRBD2	TRBJ2-1	TRBV5-1	.	CASSFLAGALNEQFF	TGCGCCAGCAGCTTTCTAGCGGGGGCCCTAAATGAGCAGTTCTTC
TRBD1	TRBJ1-2	TRBV5-4	.	CASSPSGTGGYYGYTF	TGTGCCAGCAGCCCCTCCGGGACAGGAGGCTACTATGGCTACACCTTC
.	TRBJ1-1	TRBV5-4	.	CASTPPNRGLGTEAFF	TGTGCCAGCACCCCACCCAATCGGGGGTTAGGCACTGAAGCTTTCTTT
.	TRBJ2-4	TRBV19	.	CASSTLQQGYSTKNIQYF	TGTGCCAGTAGTACATTACAGCAGGGTTATTCTACCAAAAACATTCAGTACTTC
.	TRBJ2-1	TRBV9	.	CASSVEGTMHNEQFF	TGTGCCAGCAGCGTAGAGGGGACAATGCACAATGAGCAGTTCTTC
.	TRBJ2-1	TRBV9	.	CASSAPVNEQFF	TGTGCCAGCAGCGCCCCAGTTAATGAGCAGTTCTTC
.	TRBJ1-1	TRBV7-3	.	CASSPGSQNTEAFF	TGTGCCAGCAGCCCCGGGTCCCAGAACACTGAAGCTTTCTTT
.	TRBJ1-1	TRBV7-3	.	CASSLSRTGGTEAFF	TGTGCCAGCAGCTTAAGTCGGACGGGAGGCACTGAAGCTTTCTTT
.	TRBJ1-2	TRBV4-3	.	CASSPYRGAAAGYTF	TGCGCCAGCAGCCCTTACCGGGGGGCGGCCGCTGGCTACACCTTC
TRBD1	TRBJ1-2	TRBV4-1	.	CASSTQTGGQGYTF	TGCGCCAGCAGCACTCAAACAGGGGGCCAGGGCTACACCTTC
TRBD1	TRBJ2-5	TRBV4-2	.	CASSFRDRGGGETQYF	TGTGCCAGCAGCTTCCGGGACAGGGGAGGAGGGGAGACCCAGTACTTC
.	TRBJ1-5	TRBV4-1	few	CASSQEPLGAHQPQHF	TGCGCCAGCAGCCAAGAACCGTTGGGGGCTCATCAGCCCCAGCATTTT
TRBD2	TRBJ2-3	TRBV14	.	CASSQGRGGTDTQYF	TGTGCCAGCAGCCAAGGGCGGGGGGGCACAGATACGCAGTATTTT
.	TRBJ1-2	TRBV15	.	CATSRVQEGRANYGYTF	TGTGCCACCAGCAGAGTTCAGGAGGGGAGAGCTAACTATGGCTACACCTTC